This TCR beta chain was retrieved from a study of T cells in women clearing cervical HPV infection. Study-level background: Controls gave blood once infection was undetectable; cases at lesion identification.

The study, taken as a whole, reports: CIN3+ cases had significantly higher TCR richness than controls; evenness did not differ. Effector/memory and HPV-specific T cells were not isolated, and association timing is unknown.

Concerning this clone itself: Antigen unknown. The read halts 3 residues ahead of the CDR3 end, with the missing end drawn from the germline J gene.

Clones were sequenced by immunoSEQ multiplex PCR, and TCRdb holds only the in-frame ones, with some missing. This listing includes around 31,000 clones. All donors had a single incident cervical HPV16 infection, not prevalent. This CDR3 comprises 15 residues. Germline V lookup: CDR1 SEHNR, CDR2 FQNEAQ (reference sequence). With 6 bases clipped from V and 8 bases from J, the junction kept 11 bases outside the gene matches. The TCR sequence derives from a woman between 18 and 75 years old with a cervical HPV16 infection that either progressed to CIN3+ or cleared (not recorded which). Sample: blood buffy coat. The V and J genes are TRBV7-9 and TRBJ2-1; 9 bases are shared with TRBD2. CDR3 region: CASSLGAGGGDEQFF. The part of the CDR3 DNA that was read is TGTGCCAGCAGTTTGGGGGCGGGAGGGGGCGATGAG.